Listed here are 21 T cell receptor beta chains from one sample, sequenced in a study of T cells in Graves' hyperthyroidism and ophthalmopathy. Regions amplified from RNA transcripts were the TCR beta CDR3 regions. A set of HTBI primers served as the primers for a first-round RT-PCR of the TCR CDR3. TCRdb redid the calling of the multiplex PCR reads with MiXCR, one entry per CDR3 protein. The sample includes more than 650,000 distinct CDR3 sequences, 14% seen only once; the top ten take roughly a tenth. The sequenced material came from blood. The source is a woman between 18 and 30 years old with Graves' hyperthyroidism.

The V call is TRBV4-2, the J call TRBJ1-1, with TRBD1 identical over 7 bases. Germline trimming cut 2 bases from V and 6 bases from J; bases unmatched to any gene: 6. Germline V gives CDR1 LGHNA, CDR2 YNFKEQ. This CDR3 spans 14 amino acids. The CDR3 loop is CASSQTGVDAEAFF. Here the CDR3 DNA reads TGTGCCAGCAGCCAAACAGGGGTTGACGCTGAAGCTTTCTTT.

The sample holds many counts of this clonotype. J is TRBJ2-3 and V is TRBV5-1, with TRBD1 identical over 7 bases. In germline, CDR1 is SGHRS, CDR2 YFSETQ. The ends lost 0 bases at V and 4 bases at J; junction bases unmatched: 2. The CDR3 spans 14 residues. The CDR3 DNA is TGCGCCAGCAGCTTGGTGGGGACAGCAGATACGCAGTATTTT. Translation gives CASSLVGTADTQYF.

This clonotype has at least ten counts. The chain combines TRBV30 with TRBJ2-1; tentative D call: TRBD2 (6 bases). Germline CDR1 reads GTSNPN; CDR2 reads SVGIG (reference sequence). This CDR3 has 14 amino acids. Trimming removed 5 bases from V and 4 bases from J, with 15 bases in between. In DNA form, the CDR3 reads TGTGCCTGGGCGGGGAGCGGGCTTTACAATGAGCAGTTCTTC. Protein: CAWAGSGLYNEQFF.

This clonotype was counted many times. V and J are TRBV7-9 and TRBJ2-1; D is ambiguous. Trimming took off 2 bases at V and 2 bases at J, with 10 bases between the two ends. CDR1 is SEHNR, CDR2 FQNEAQ, per germline (reference sequence). The length of the CDR3 is 15 residues. The CDR3 DNA sequence: TGTGCCAGCAGCTTAAGGGAAGGGCCCTACAATGAGCAGTTCTTC. Translation: CASSLREGPYNEQFF. The variable domain in full, completed from reference TRBV7-9 and TRBJ2-1, reads DTGVSQNPRHKITKRGQNVTFRCDPISEHNRLYWYRQTLGQGPEFLTYFQNEAQLEKSRLLSDRFSAERPKGSFSTLEIQRTEQGDSAMYLCASSLREGPYNEQFFGPGTRLTVL.

The table lists this clonotype with a few counts. The chain has TRBV10-2 and TRBJ2-1; the match to TRBD2 covers 11 bases. Germline trimming cut 3 bases from V and 4 bases from J; bases unmatched to any gene: 5. The CDR3 has 16 residues. From germline, CDR1 is WSHSY and CDR2 SAAADI. The CDR3: CASSDRLAGRYNEQFF. CDR3 sequence (DNA): TGCGCCAGCAGTGACCGACTAGCGGGACGGTACAATGAGCAGTTCTTC.

This clonotype was recorded a few times. V usage is TRBV24-1 and J usage is TRBJ2-5; no reliable D call. V was pared by 5 bases and J by 1 base, with 19 bases between. The CDR3 is 17 residues long. From germline, CDR1 is KGHDR and CDR2 SFDVKD. The CDR3 DNA sequence: TGTGCCACCAGTGGGGCCCCTGGGTCGCGGACCCAAGAGACCCAGTACTTC. It translates to CATSGAPGSRTQETQYF.

The sample holds many counts of this clonotype. The chain carries TRBV7-3 and TRBJ2-2; D may correspond to TRBD1 or TRBD2 (5 bases each). The CDR3 runs 16 residues. Germline lookup yields CDR1 SGHTA and CDR2 FQGTGA. Trimming removed 4 bases from V and 1 base from J, with 13 bases in between. CDR3 sequence (DNA): TGTGCCAGCAGCTCCATCGGGACGCTGAACACCGGGGAGCTGTTTTTT. Translated: CASSSIGTLNTGELFF.

A few counts support this clonotype. The chain employs TRBV3-1 and TRBJ1-1, with D possibly matching TRBD1 (6 bases). This CDR3 spans 16 amino acids. Germline CDR1 LGHDT, CDR2 YNNKEL (reference sequence). Trimming removed 0 bases from V and 2 bases from J, with 13 bases in between. CDR3 protein: CASSQDHAGVNTEAFF. The CDR3, as DNA: TGTGCCAGCAGCCAAGATCATGCAGGGGTAAACACTGAAGCTTTCTTT.

The gene calls are TRBV9 and TRBJ1-2; tentative D call: TRBD1 (6 bases). Trimming cost V 0 bases and J 4 bases, with 13 bases left between them. Germline loops: CDR1 SGDLS, CDR2 YYNGEE. The CDR3 length is 15 residues. The CDR3 spells CASSVDVGGVYGYTF. CDR3 in DNA: TGTGCCAGCAGCGTAGATGTAGGGGGGGTCTATGGCTACACCTTC.

As concerns this clonotype: A clone one base away is much larger, so this may be a read error. The chain links TRBV6-2 or TRBV6-3 to TRBJ2-2, with D possibly TRBD1 on 6 matching bases. This CDR3 is built from 15 residues. Germline CDR1 MNHEY, CDR2 SVGEGT. The CDR3 reads CASTQGGVNIGELFF. The CDR3, as DNA: TGTGCCAGCACCCAAGGGGGAGTAAACATCGGGGAGCTGTTTTTT.

This clonotype was counted at least ten times. The genes are TRBV7-9 and TRBJ2-7; D tentatively fits TRBD1 or TRBD2 (5 bases each). This CDR3 has 12 amino acids. Germline V lookup: CDR1 SEHNR, CDR2 FQNEAQ (reference sequence). V lost 8 bases and J 2 bases, leaving 10 bases between the germline ends. CDR3 nucleotides: TGTGCCAGCTGGGACGGGACCTACGAGCAGTACTTC. This sequence encodes CASWDGTYEQYF.

At least ten counts were recorded for this clonotype. This rearrangement joins TRBV7-8 to TRBJ1-1; D is perhaps TRBD1 (5 bases). Germline CDR1 and CDR2: SGHVS and FQNEAQ. This CDR3 has 14 amino acids. V lost 8 bases and J lost 3, with 16 bases in between. The DNA of the CDR3 is TGTGCCAGCCACCCCCGGGGGTCGTACACTGAAGCTTTCTTT. It yields the protein CASHPRGSYTEAFF.

The rearrangement joins TRBV24-1 to TRBJ2-1; 15 bases map to TRBD2. CDR3 length equals 18 residues. Germline values: CDR1 KGHDR, CDR2 SFDVKD. Trimming removed 3 bases from V and 9 bases from J; junction bases left unmatched: 11. The DNA for the CDR3 is TGTGCCACCAGTGATGACCTCGGACTAGCGGGAGGGAAAGGTGAGCAGTTCTTC. Its protein product is CATSDDLGLAGGKGEQFF.

This clonotype has a handful of counts. The rearrangement joins TRBV20-1 to TRBJ2-2, with TRBD2 identical over 8 bases. With 3 bases clipped from V and 1 base from J, the junction kept 7 bases outside the gene matches. The germline V gene has CDR1 DFQATT and CDR2 SNEGSKA (reference sequence). The CDR3 has 16 residues. The CDR3 bases are TGCAGTGCTAGGGGGGGGACTAGTCAGAACACCGGGGAGCTGTTTTTT. Its translation is CSARGGTSQNTGELFF.

This clonotype has only a few counts. The rearrangement joins TRBV20-1 to TRBJ1-3, with 9 positions matching TRBD1. Germline V gives CDR1 DFQATT, CDR2 SNEGSKA (reference sequence). V gave up 4 bases and J gave up 4 bases; unmatched junction bases: 5. This CDR3 is built from 14 residues. The CDR3 protein is CSATRDRAGNTIYF. CDR3 coding DNA: TGCAGTGCTACCCGGGACAGGGCCGGAAACACCATATATTTT.

The gene calls are TRBV4-2 and TRBJ2-1; TRBD2 matches at 11 bases. The V and J ends lost 4 bases and 9 bases, in that order; junction bases with no gene match: 11. Germline V gene data show CDR1 as LGHNA and CDR2 as YNFKEQ. This CDR3 spans 16 amino acids. Here the CDR3 reads CASSRDPGLAVSEQFF. As DNA, the CDR3 is TGTGCCAGCAGCCGAGATCCGGGACTAGCGGTTAGTGAGCAGTTCTTC.

There are a few counts of this clonotype. The chain joins TRBV5-4 to TRBJ2-7; TRBD1 matches 9 bases. The CDR3 extends over 15 amino acids. CDR1 SGHNT and CDR2 YYREEE come from the germline V gene (reference sequence). The V gene end was trimmed by 1 base and the J gene end by 6 bases; junction bases not matched to a gene: 8. The CDR3 loop is CASSLMGQGFGEQYF. The CDR3 DNA reads as TGTGCCAGCAGCTTGATGGGACAGGGTTTTGGCGAGCAGTACTTC.

Comments on this clonotype: The CDR3 does not end in the conserved phenylalanine or tryptophan, so this is likely a read error. This sequence joins TRBV20-1 and TRBJ2-5, with D perhaps assigned TRBD1 or TRBD2 (5 bases each). Germline V CDR1 and CDR2: DFQATT, SNEGSKA (reference sequence). The ends were cut back, 3 bases at V and 4 bases at J, with 15 bases in the middle. The CDR3 length is 14 residues. CDR3 coding DNA: TGCAGTGCTAGTGGGGGAGAGGCTTCAGAGACCCAGTACCTC. It translates to CSASGGEASETQYL.

A word on this clonotype: A junction boundary mismatches the germline segment, possibly from a read error. The chain links TRBV2 to TRBJ2-3, with TRBD2 as a possible D gene (6 bases). This CDR3 region has 15 residues. Germline V gives CDR1 SNHLY, CDR2 FYNNEI. The CDR3 coding sequence is TGTGCCAGCGGTGAACTACTCGCGGGAACAGATACGCAGTATTTT. The encoded protein is CASGELLAGTDTQYF.

A remark on this clonotype: The missing conserved phenylalanine or tryptophan at the end of this CDR3 makes a read error likely. The chain recombines TRBV11-2 with TRBJ1-6; D uncertain. The CDR3 runs 13 residues. Trimming cost V 7 bases and J 14 bases, with 18 bases left between them. The V gene's germline CDR1 is SGHAT and CDR2 FQNNGV. This CDR3 is CASIDPGPGSLHL. CDR3 coding DNA: TGTGCCAGCATCGACCCCGGGCCCGGTTCCCTCCACCTT.

This chain links TRBV15 with TRBJ2-4; 8 positions agree with TRBD2. CDR3 length: 15 amino acids. J was trimmed by 10 bases and V by 0 bases; bases with no gene match: 8. CDR1 is LNHNV, CDR2 YYDKDF, per germline (reference sequence). DNA for the CDR3: TGTGCCACCAGCAGAGAGCAAGCGGGAGTTGATATTCAGTACTTC. Amino acids: CATSREQAGVDIQYF.